These 5 T cell receptor beta chains were all obtained from the same sample, sequenced in a study of OX40 agonist ivuxolimab in advanced cancers. Libraries were prepared by immunoSEQ multiplex PCR; TCRdb keeps only in-frame clonotypes and omits some of them. The table lists around 66,000 clones, more than 85% of them singletons. The sequencing here drew on CD4+ or CD8+ T cells sorted from blood, taken in a trial of the OX40 agonist ivuxolimab. The origin of the receptors is an adult with an advanced solid tumor such as melanoma, head and neck, liver or kidney cancer.

CDR3 in amino acids: CASNEGDTQYF. The CDR3 region has the DNA TGTGCCAGCAATGAAGGGGATACGCAGTATTTT. The chain couples TRBV27 to TRBJ2-3; D call uncertain. This CDR3 spans 11 amino acids. Germline CDR1 MNHEY, CDR2 SMNVEV (reference sequence). The germline V and J ends were trimmed by 7 bases and 6 bases, with 8 bases remaining between them.

The chain couples TRBV7-6 to TRBJ2-5; D gene ambiguous. Germline loops: CDR1 SGHVS, CDR2 FNYEAQ. Deletions cut 1 base from V and 1 base from J, with 7 bases between. This CDR3 has 14 residues. CDR3 DNA: TGTGCCAGCAGCTTAGGGAGAATCCAAGAGACCCAGTACTTC. This translates into CASSLGRIQETQYF. The entire variable domain, with the rest obtained from reference TRBV7-6 and TRBJ2-5, is as follows: GAGVSQSPRYKVTKRGQDVALRCDPISGHVSLYWYRQALGQGPEFLTYFNYEAQQDKSGLPNDRFSAERPEGSISTLTIQRTEQRDSAMYRCASSLGRIQETQYFGPGTRLLVL.

The CDR3: CASSKVNTGELFF. In nucleotides, the CDR3 is TGTGCCAGCAGTAAAGTGAACACCGGGGAGCTGTTTTTT. The genes are TRBV7-3 and TRBJ2-2, with D unresolved. The CDR3 has 13 amino acids. V was trimmed by 6 bases and J by 1 base, leaving 6 bases between them. The germline V gene has CDR1 SGHTA and CDR2 FQGTGA.

The CDR3 region is CASTYTGEQFF. Here the CDR3 DNA reads TGTGCCAGCACTTACACGGGTGAGCAGTTCTTC. The rearrangement links TRBV28 to TRBJ2-1; D is uncertain. Between the trimmed V and J ends, which lost 7 bases and 9 bases, there was a span of 10 bases. The CDR3 runs 11 residues. Germline values: CDR1 MDHEN, CDR2 SYDVKM.

This clone was observed a few times. The rearrangement joins TRBV5-1 to TRBJ1-1, with unresolved D. Germline values: CDR1 SGHRS, CDR2 YFSETQ. The V end was cut by 2 bases, the J end by 2 bases, with 13 bases between. This CDR3 has 15 residues. The CDR3 nucleotides are TGCGCCAGCAGCTTCACACCTCACTCAAACACTGAAGCTTTCTTT. Translated: CASSFTPHSNTEAFF. Drawing the rest from reference TRBV5-1 and TRBJ1-1, the complete variable domain is KAGVTQTPRYLIKTRGQQVTLSCSPISGHRSVSWYQQTPGQGLQFLFEYFSETQRNKGNFPGRFSGRQFSNSRSEMNVSTLELGDSALYLCASSFTPHSNTEAFFGQGTRLTVV.